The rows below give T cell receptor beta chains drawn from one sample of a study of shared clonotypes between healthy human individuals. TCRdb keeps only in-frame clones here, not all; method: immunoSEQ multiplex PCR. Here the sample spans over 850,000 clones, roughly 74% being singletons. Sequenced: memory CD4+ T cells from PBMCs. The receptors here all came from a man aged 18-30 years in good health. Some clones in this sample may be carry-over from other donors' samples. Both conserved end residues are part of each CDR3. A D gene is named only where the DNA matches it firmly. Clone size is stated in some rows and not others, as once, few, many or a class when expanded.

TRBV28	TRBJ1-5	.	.	TGTGCCAGCAGTTTAGCGCATCAGCCCCAGCATTTT	CASSLAHQPQHF
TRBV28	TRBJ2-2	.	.	TGTGCCAGCAGTTTACTAGCATGGAACACCGGGGAGCTGTTTTTT	CASSLLAWNTGELFF
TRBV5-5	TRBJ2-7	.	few	TGTGCCAGCAGCTTCGCTACGGGACCTTCCTACGAGCAGTACTTC	CASSFATGPSYEQYF
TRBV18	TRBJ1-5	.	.	TGTGCCAGCTCACTTCAACCGAATCAGCCCCAGCATTTT	CASSLQPNQPQHF
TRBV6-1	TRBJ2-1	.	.	TGTGCCAGCAGTGAAGTAAGCCGACGTTTTCAGGGGAACAATGAGCAGTTCTTC	CASSEVSRRFQGNNEQFF
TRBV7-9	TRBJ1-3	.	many	TGTGCCAGCAGCCCGGGACCTGGAAACACCATATATTTT	CASSPGPGNTIYF
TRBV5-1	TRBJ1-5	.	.	TGCGCCAGCAGTCCAAGGGGGGAGGGCAATCAGCCCCAGCATTTT	CASSPRGEGNQPQHF
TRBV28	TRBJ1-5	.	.	TGTGCCAGCAGTTTCCCGACGGTTGATCAGCCCCAGCATTTT	CASSFPTVDQPQHF
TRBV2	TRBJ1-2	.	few	TGTGCCAGCTTCCAAGGGGCCAACTATGGCTACACCTTC	CASFQGANYGYTF
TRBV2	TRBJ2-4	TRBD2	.	TGTGCCAGCAGTGATAAGGGACTAGCGGGGAACATTCAGTACTTC	CASSDKGLAGNIQYF
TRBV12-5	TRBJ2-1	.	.	TGTGCTAGTGGTTTGTCCGGGAGCGACACCTACAATGAGCAGTTCTTC	CASGLSGSDTYNEQFF
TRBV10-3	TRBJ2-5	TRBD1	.	TGTGCCATCAGTTCCGGGACAGATGTACAAGAGACCCAGTACTTC	CAISSGTDVQETQYF
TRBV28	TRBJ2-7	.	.	TGTGCCAGCAGTTCTCCCTTCTGGGGCGAGAGCACCTACGAGCAGTACTTC	CASSSPFWGESTYEQYF
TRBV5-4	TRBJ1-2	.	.	TGTGCCAGCAGCCCCCAACAGGTTCGGTATGGCTACACCTTC	CASSPQQVRYGYTF
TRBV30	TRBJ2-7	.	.	TGTGCCTGGAGTGTTCGGGACGAGCAGTACTTC	CAWSVRDEQYF